These 6 T cell receptor beta chains were all obtained from the same sample, sequenced in a study of immune characterization of retroperitoneal liposarcoma. MiXCR, run by TCRdb on the PCR reads, gives a single entry per CDR3 protein. The data contain thousands of distinct CDR3 sequences, 30% of them singletons. Material for sequencing was blood. The receptor source for this set is a female donor with retroperitoneal liposarcoma.

Judged by abundance, this clonotype is medium-sized. In DNA form, the CDR3 reads TGTGCCAGCAGTCTCGAGGGGTCGCGGGCAGATACGCAGTATTTT. Translation: CASSLEGSRADTQYF. This chain links TRBV6-1 with TRBJ2-3; D may correspond to TRBD1 or TRBD2 (5 bases each). The CDR3 extends over 15 amino acids. Germline CDR1 is MNHNS and CDR2 is SASEGT. Trimming removed 5 bases at V and 4 bases at J, with 16 bases between.

This clonotype was recorded only once. The J gene is TRBJ2-3, the V gene TRBV7-6, with unresolved D. Germline V gene lookup returns CDR1 SGHVS and CDR2 FNYEAQ. V was cut by 0 bases and J by 5 bases, with 18 bases left in between. This CDR3 has 17 amino acids. DNA of the CDR3: TGTGCCAGCAGCTTAGCGGGCGCACACACACACGGAGATACGCAGTATTTT. This translates into CASSLAGAHTHGDTQYF.

The chain employs TRBV4-1 and TRBJ2-3, with D possibly being TRBD2 (6 bases). Trimming cost V 4 bases and J 0 bases, with 8 bases left between them. Looked up from germline, CDR1 is MGHRA and CDR2 is YSYEKL. This CDR3 has 14 residues. Here the CDR3 DNA reads TGCGCCAGCAGCCTAGCGGCTAGCACAGATACGCAGTATTTT. It specifies CASSLAASTDTQYF.

The chain is built from TRBV6-1 and TRBJ2-1; 7 bases line up with TRBD2. TRBJ2-5 explains the end of the DNA better; the J call may be wrong. The CDR3 is made up of 16 amino acids. From germline, CDR1 is MNHNS and CDR2 SASEGT. The CDR3 loop is CASSEAGGGIRETQYF. For the CDR3, the DNA is TGTGCCAGCAGTGAAGCGGGGGGAGGGATACGGGAGACCCAGTACTTC.

J is TRBJ2-4 and V is TRBV6-2 or TRBV6-3; D gene unclear. There are 13 residues in the CDR3. The germline V gene has CDR1 MNHEY and CDR2 SVGEGT. V dropped 4 bases and J dropped 0 bases, with 4 bases sitting between them. Written as DNA, the CDR3 is TGTGCCAGCAGTTTGGTAGCCAAAAACATTCAGTACTTC. Its protein is CASSLVAKNIQYF.

This clonotype showed up just a few times. CDR3 nucleotides: TGTGCCAGCAGTAGGACGGGTGGTGGTTTGCCTACGCAGTTCTTC. Its translation: CASSRTGGGLPTQFF. J is TRBJ2-1 and V is TRBV5-6, with D hard to call. This CDR3 is 15 amino acids long. Germline CDR1 and CDR2: SGHDT and YYEEEE. Trimming cost V 5 bases and J 12 bases, with 24 bases left between them.